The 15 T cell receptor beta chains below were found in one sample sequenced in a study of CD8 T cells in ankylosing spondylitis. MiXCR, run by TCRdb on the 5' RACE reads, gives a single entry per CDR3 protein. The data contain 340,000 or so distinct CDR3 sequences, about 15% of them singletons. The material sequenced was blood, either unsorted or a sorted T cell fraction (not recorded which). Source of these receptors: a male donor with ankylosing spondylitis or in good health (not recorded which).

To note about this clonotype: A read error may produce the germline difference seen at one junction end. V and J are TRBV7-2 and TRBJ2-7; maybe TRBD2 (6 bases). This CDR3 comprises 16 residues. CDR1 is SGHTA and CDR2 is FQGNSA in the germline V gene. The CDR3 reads CAISLRAGKMDYEQYF. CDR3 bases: TGTGCCATCAGCTTAAGGGCGGGGAAAATGGACTACGAGCAGTACTTC.

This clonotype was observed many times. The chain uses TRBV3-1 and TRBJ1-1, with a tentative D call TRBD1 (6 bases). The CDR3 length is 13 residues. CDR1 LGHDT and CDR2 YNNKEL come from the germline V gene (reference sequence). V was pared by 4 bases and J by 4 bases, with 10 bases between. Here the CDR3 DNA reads TGTGCCAGCAGCCCCAGAGGGGGCACTGAAGCTTTCTTT. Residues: CASSPRGGTEAFF.

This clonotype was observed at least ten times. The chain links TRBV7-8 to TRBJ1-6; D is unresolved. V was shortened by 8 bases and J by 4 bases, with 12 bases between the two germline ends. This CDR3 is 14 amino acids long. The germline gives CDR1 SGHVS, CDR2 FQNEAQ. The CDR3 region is CASVGREYNSPLHF. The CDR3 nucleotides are TGTGCCAGCGTCGGGCGGGAGTATAATTCACCCCTCCACTTT.

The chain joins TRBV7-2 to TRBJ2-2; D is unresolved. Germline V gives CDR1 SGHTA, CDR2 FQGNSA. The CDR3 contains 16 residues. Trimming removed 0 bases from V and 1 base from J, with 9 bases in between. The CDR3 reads CASSLAAILNTGELFF. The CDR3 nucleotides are TGTGCCAGCAGCTTAGCGGCGATCCTGAACACCGGGGAGCTGTTTTTT.

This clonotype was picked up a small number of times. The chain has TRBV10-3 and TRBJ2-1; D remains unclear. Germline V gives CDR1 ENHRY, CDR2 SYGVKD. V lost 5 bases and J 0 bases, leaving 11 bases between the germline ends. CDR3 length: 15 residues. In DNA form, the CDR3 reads TGTGCCATCAGTTACACCAAGGGCTCCTACAATGAGCAGTTCTTC. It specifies CAISYTKGSYNEQFF.

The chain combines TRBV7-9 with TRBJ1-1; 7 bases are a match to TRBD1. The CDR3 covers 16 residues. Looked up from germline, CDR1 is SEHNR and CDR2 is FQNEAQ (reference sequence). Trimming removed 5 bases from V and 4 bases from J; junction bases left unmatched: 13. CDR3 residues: CASSPVGGRGVTEAFF. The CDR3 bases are TGTGCCAGCAGCCCCGTAGGGGGCAGGGGGGTCACTGAAGCTTTCTTT.

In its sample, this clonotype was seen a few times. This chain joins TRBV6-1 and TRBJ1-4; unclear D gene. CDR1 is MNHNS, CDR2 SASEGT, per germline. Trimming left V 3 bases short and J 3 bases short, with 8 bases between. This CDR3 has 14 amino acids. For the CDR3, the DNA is TGTGCCAGCAGTGAGCGCCCGGCTAATGAAAAACTGTTTTTT. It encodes CASSERPANEKLFF.

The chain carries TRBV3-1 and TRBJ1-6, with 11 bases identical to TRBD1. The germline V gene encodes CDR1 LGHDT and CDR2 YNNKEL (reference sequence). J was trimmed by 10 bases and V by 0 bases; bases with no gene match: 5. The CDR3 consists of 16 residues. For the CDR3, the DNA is TGTGCCAGCAGCCAAGAGGGACAGGGGGGGAGATCACCCCTCCACTTT. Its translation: CASSQEGQGGRSPLHF.

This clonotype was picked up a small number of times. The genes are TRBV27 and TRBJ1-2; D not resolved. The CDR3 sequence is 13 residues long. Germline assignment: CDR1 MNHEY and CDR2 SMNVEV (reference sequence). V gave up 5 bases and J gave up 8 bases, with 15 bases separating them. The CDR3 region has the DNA TGTGCCAGCAGTGGCCCCAACCTTTCGGGCTACACCTTC. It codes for CASSGPNLSGYTF.

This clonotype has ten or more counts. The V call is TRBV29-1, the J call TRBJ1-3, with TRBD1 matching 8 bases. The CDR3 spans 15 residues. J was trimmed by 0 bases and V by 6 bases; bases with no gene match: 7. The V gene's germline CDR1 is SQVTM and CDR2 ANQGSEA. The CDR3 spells CSVAQGAFSGNTIYF. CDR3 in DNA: TGCAGCGTGGCCCAGGGGGCCTTCTCTGGAAACACCATATATTTT.

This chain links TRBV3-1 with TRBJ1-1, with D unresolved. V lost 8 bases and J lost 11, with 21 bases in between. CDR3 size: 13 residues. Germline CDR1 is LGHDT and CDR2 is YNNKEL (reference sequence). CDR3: CASATLNGQAAFF. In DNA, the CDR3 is TGTGCCAGCGCGACCCTAAACGGGCAGGCGGCTTTCTTT. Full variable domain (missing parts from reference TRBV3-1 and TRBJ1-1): DTAVSQTPKYLVTQMGNDKSIKCEQNLGHDTMYWYKQDSKKFLKIMFSYNNKELIINETVPNRFSPKSPDKAHLNLHINSLELGDSAVYFCASATLNGQAAFFGQGTRLTVV.

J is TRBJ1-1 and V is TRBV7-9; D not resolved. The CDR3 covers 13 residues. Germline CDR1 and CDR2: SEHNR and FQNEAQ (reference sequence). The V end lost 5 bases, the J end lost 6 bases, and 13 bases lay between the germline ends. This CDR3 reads CASSPGVVAEAFF. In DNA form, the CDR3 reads TGTGCCAGCAGCCCCGGGGTGGTGGCTGAAGCTTTCTTT.

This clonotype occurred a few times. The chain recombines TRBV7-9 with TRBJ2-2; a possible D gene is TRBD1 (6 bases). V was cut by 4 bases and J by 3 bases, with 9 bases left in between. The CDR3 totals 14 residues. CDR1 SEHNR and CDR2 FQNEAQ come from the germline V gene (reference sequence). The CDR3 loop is CASSSGVDTGELFF. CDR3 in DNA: TGTGCCAGCAGCTCAGGGGTCGACACCGGGGAGCTGTTTTTT.

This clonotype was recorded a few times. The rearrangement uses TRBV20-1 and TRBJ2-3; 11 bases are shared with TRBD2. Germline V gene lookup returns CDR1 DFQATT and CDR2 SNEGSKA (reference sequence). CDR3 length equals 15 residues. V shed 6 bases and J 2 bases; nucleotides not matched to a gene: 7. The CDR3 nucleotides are TGCAGTGCAACCGGGACTAGCGGTCTCACAGATACGCAGTATTTT. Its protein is CSATGTSGLTDTQYF.

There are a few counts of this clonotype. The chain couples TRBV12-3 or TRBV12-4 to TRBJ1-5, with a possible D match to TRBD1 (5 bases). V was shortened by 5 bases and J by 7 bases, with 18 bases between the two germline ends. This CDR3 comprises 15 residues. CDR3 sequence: CASSPQGGVSQPQHF. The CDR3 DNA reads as TGTGCCAGCAGTCCCCAGGGCGGGGTCAGCCAGCCCCAGCATTTT.